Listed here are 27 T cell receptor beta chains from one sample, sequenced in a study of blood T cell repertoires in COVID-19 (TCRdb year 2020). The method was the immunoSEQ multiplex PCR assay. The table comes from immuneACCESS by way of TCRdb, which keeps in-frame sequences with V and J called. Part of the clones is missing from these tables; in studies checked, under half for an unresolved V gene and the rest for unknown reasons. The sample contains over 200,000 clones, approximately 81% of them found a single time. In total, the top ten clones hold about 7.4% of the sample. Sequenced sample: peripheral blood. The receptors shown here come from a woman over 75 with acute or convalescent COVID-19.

CDR3 sequence: CSASRREGQFF. The CDR3 DNA reads TGCAGTGCTAGTCGGCGGGAGGGCCAGTTCTTC. The V and J genes are TRBV20-1 and TRBJ2-1, with 9 nucleotides matching TRBD2. Germline loops: CDR1 DFQATT, CDR2 SNEGSKA (reference sequence). V was pared by 3 bases and J by 13 bases, with 4 bases of the junction left unmatched. The CDR3 contains 11 residues.

CDR3 sequence (DNA): TGCAGCGTCTTCACCTATAACACAGGTGATAGGGGGTATGGCTACACCTTC. Translating it yields CSVFTYNTGDRGYGYTF. This chain links TRBV29-1 with TRBJ1-2; weak D call: TRBD1 (6 bases). The CDR3 is 17 residues long. V was cut by 6 bases and J by 5 bases, with 28 bases left in between. From germline, CDR1 is SQVTM and CDR2 ANQGSEA.

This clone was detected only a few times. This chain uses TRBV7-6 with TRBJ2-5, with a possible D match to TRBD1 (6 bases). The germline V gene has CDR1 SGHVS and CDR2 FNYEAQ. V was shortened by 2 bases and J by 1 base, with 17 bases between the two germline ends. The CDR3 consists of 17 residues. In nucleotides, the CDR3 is TGTGCCAGCAGCTTATGGGGGCAACTTGTACCCCAAGAGACCCAGTACTTC. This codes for CASSLWGQLVPQETQYF.

The CDR3 DNA is TGTGCCAGCAGTTCTTTTGGACAGGCTAACTATGGCTACACCTTC. Translation: CASSSFGQANYGYTF. The chain combines TRBV7-2 with TRBJ1-2; 7 positions match TRBD1. The CDR3 is 15 residues long. V gave up 6 bases and J gave up 0 bases; unmatched junction bases: 7. The germline V gene has CDR1 SGHTA and CDR2 FQGNSA.

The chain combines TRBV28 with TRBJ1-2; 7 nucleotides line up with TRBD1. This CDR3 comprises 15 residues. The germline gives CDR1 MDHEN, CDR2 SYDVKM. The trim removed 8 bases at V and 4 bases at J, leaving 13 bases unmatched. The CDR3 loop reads CASSTGSFGGYGYTF. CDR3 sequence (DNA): TGTGCCAGCTCGACAGGGAGTTTCGGTGGCTATGGCTACACCTTC.

The CDR3 nucleotides are TGTGCCCATCAGCCCTCGGACAGGACCCATAATTCACCCCTCCACTTT. Its protein product is CAHQPSDRTHNSPLHF. The rearrangement joins TRBV11-3 to TRBJ1-6, with 7 nucleotides matching TRBD1. The CDR3 extends over 16 amino acids. Trimming at V came to 11 bases and at J to 5 bases, leaving 15 bases not matched to a gene. The germline V gene has CDR1 SGHNT and CDR2 YENEEA.

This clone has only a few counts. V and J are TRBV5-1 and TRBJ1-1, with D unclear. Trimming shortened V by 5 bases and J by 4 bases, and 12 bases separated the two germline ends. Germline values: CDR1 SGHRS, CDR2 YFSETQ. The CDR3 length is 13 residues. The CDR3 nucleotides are TGCGCCAGCAGGCCGGACTCGTTCACTGAAGCTTTCTTT. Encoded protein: CASRPDSFTEAFF.

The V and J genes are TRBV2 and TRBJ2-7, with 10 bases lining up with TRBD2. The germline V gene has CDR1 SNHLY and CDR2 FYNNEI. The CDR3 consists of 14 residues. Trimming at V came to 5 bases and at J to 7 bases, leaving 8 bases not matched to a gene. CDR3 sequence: CASSLAGGWQEQYF. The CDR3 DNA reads TGTGCCAGCAGTTTAGCGGGGGGTTGGCAGGAGCAGTACTTC.

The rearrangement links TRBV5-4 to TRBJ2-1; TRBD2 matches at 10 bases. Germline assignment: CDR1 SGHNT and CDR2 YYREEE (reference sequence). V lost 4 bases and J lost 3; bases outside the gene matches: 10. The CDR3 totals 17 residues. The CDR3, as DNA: TGTGCCAGCAGCCCAAGCGGGGGGGGATTAGGCTACAATGAGCAGTTCTTC. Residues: CASSPSGGGLGYNEQFF.

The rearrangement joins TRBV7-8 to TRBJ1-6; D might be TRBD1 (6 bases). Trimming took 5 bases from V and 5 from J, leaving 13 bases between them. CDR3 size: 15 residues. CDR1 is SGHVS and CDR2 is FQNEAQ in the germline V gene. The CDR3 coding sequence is TGTGCCAGCAGCACACTTCGGACAGATAATTCACCCCTCCACTTT. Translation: CASSTLRTDNSPLHF.

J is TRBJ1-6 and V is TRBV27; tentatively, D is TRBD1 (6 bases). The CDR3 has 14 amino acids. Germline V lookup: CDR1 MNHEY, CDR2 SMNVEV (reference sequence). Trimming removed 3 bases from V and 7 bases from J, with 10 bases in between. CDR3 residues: CASSFSGANSPLHF. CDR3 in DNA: TGTGCCAGCAGTTTCTCAGGGGCGAATTCACCCCTCCACTTT.

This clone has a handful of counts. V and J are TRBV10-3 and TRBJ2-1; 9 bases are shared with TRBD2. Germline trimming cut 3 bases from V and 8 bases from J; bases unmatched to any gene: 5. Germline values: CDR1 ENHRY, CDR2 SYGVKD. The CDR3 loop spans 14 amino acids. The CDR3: CAISDRGGADEQFF. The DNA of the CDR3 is TGTGCCATCAGTGATCGCGGGGGGGCTGATGAGCAGTTCTTC.

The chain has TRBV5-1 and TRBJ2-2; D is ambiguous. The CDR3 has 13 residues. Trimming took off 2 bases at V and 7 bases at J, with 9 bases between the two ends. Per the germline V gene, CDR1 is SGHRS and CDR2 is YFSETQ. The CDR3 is CASSLREDGELFF. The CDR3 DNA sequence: TGCGCCAGCAGCTTACGCGAAGACGGGGAGCTGTTTTTT.

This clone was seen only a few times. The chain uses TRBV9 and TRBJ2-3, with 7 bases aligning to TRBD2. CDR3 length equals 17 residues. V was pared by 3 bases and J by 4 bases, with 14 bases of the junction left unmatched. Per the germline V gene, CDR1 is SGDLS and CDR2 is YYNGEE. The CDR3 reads CASSALDGRGNSDTQYF. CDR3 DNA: TGTGCCAGCAGCGCCTTGGACGGGCGGGGGAATTCAGATACGCAGTATTTT.

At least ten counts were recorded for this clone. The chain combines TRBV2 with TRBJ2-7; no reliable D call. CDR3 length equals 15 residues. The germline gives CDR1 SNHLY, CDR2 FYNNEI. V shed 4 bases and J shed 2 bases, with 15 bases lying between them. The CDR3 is CASSARSLLTYEQYF. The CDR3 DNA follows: TGTGCCAGCAGTGCGAGGTCGCTCCTAACCTACGAGCAGTACTTC.

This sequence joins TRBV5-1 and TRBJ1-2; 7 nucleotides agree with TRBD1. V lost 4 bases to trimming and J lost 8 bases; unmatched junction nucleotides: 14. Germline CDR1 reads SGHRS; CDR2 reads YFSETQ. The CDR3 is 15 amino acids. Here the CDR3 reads CASSGGQQGQGGYTF. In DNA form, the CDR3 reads TGCGCCAGCAGCGGGGGACAGCAAGGCCAAGGAGGCTACACCTTC.

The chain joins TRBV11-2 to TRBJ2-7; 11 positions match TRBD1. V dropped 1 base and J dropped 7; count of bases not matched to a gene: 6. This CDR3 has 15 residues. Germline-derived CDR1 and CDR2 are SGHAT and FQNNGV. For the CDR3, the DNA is TGTGCCAGCAGCTTAGTAGGACAGGGGGCGCGGGAGCAGTACTTC. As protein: CASSLVGQGAREQYF.

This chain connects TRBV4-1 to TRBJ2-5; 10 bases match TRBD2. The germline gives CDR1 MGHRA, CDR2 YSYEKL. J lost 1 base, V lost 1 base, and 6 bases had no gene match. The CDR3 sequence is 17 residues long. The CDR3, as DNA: TGCGCCAGCAGCCAAGCCCTACTAGCGGGATTCCAAGAGACCCAGTACTTC. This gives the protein CASSQALLAGFQETQYF.

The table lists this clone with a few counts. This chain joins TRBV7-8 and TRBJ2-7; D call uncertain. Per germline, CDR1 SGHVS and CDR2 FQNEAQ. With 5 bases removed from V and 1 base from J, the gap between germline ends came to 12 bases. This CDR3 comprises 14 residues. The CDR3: CASSLVELSYEQYF. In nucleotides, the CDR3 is TGTGCCAGCAGCCTTGTCGAGCTTTCCTACGAGCAGTACTTC.

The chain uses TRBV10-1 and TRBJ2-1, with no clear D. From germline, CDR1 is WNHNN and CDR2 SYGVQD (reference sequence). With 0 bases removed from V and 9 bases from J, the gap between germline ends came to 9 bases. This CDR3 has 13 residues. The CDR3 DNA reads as TGCGCCAGCAGTGAGTCTGTGCTAACTGAGCAGTTCTTC. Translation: CASSESVLTEQFF.

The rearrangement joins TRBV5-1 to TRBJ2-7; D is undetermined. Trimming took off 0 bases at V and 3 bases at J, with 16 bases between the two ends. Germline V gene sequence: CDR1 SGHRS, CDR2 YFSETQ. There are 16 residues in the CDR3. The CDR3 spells CASSLERSNYIYEQYF. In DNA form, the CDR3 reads TGCGCCAGCAGCTTGGAACGGTCGAACTATATCTACGAGCAGTACTTC.

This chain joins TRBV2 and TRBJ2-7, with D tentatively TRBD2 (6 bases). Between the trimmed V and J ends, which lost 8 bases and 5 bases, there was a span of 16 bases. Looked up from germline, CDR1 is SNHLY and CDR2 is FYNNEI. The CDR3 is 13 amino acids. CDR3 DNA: TGTGCCAGCTCCCCCCAGAGGACTAACGAGCAGTACTTC. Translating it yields CASSPQRTNEQYF.

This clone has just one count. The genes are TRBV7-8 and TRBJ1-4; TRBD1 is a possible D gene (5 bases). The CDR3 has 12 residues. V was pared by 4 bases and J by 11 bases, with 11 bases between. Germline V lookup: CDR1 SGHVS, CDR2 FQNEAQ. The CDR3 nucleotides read TGTGCCAGCAGCTCAGGGACTGCCAAACTGTTTTTT. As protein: CASSSGTAKLFF.

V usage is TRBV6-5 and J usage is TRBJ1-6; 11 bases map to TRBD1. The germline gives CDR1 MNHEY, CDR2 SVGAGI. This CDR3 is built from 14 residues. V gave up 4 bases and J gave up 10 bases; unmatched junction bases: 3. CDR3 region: CASSSDRGLSPLHF. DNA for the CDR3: TGTGCCAGCAGTTCGGACAGGGGGCTGTCACCCCTCCACTTT.

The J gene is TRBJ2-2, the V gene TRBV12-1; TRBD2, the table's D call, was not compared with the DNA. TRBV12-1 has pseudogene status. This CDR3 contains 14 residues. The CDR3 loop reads CASSPGKNTGELFF. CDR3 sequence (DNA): TGTGCCAGCAGCCCCGGGAAGAACACCGGGGAGCTGTTTTTT.

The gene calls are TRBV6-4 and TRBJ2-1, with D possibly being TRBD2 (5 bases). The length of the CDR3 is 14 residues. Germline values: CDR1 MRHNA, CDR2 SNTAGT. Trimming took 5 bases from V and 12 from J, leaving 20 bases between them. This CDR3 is CASSIDSRASGQFF. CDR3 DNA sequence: TGTGCCAGCAGTATCGATTCGAGGGCCTCGGGGCAGTTCTTC.

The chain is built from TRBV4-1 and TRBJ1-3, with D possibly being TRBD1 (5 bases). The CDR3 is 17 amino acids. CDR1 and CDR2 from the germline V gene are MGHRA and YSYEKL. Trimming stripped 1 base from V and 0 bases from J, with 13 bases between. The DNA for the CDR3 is TGCGCCAGCAGCCAAGGGACACAAGGCGTCTCTGGAAACACCATATATTTT. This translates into CASSQGTQGVSGNTIYF.